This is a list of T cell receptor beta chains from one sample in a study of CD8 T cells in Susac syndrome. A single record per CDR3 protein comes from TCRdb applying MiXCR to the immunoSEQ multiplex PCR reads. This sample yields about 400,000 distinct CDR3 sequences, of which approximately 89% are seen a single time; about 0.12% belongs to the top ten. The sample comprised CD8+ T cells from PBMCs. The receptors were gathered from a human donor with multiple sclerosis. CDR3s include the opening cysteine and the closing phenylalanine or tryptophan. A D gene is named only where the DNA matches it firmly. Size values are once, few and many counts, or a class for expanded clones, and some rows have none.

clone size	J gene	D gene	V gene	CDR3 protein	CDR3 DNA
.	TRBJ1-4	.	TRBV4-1	CASSQYPGGGEKLFF	TGCGCCAGCAGCCAATACCCCGGAGGAGGTGAAAAACTGTTTTTT
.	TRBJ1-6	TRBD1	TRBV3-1	CASSHPGGGSPLHF	TGTGCCAGCAGCCACCCAGGGGGCGGTTCACCCCTCCACTTT
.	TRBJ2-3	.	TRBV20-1	CSAREEDSNLDTQYF	TGCAGTGCTAGAGAGGAGGACAGCAATTTAGATACGCAGTATTTT
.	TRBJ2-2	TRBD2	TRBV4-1	CASSLSRASGGGSGELFF	TGCGCCAGCAGCCTTTCCCGGGCTAGCGGCGGGGGGTCCGGGGAGCTGTTTTTT
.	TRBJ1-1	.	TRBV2	CASSAERRTEAFF	TGTGCCAGCAGCGCAGAGCGGAGGACTGAAGCTTTCTTT
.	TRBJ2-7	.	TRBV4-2	CASSQEADSYEQYF	TGTGCCAGCAGCCAAGAGGCGGACTCCTACGAGCAGTACTTC
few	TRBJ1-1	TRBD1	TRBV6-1	CASSPQGANTEAFF	TGTGCCAGCAGCCCACAGGGGGCGAACACTGAAGCTTTCTTT
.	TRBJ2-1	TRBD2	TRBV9	CASSPGREGYNEQFF	TGTGCCAGCAGCCCGGGGCGGGAGGGGTACAATGAGCAGTTCTTC
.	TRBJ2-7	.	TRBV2	CASSAPAKSYEQYF	TGTGCCAGCAGTGCCCCGGCCAAGTCCTACGAGCAGTACTTC
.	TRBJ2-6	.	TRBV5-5	CASSLRESGANVLTF	TGTGCCAGCAGCTTGCGCGAATCTGGGGCCAACGTCCTGACTTTC
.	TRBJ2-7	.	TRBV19	CASSAGQSSYEQYF	TGTGCCAGTAGTGCGGGACAGTCCTCCTACGAGCAGTACTTC
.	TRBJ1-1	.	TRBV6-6	CASSYARSTVNTEAFF	TGTGCCAGCAGTTACGCCAGGAGCACAGTGAACACTGAAGCTTTCTTT
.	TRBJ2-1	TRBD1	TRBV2	CASTLANRGPYNEQFF	TGTGCCAGCACCCTTGCGAACAGGGGGCCCTACAATGAGCAGTTCTTC
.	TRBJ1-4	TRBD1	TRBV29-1	CSVLTGPNEKLFF	TGCAGCGTGCTGACAGGGCCTAATGAAAAACTGTTTTTT
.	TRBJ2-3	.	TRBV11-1	CATQNGYTQYF	TGTGCCACCCAGAATGGGTATACGCAGTATTTT
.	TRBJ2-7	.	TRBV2	CASRASSYEQYF	TGTGCCAGTAGAGCGAGCTCCTACGAGCAGTACTTC
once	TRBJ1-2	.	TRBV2	CASSVSWQTNYGYTF	TGTGCCAGCAGTGTGTCATGGCAGACTAACTATGGCTACACCTTC
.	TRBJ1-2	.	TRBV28	CASSPPDRRNYGYTF	TGTGCCAGCAGTCCACCCGACAGGAGAAACTATGGCTACACCTTC
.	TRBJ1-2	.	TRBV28	CASSLSQEANYGYTF	TGTGCCAGCAGTTTATCGCAGGAAGCTAACTATGGCTACACCTTC
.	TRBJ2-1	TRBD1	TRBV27	CASSLSGQGAYNEQFF	TGTGCCAGCAGTTTATCGGGGCAGGGGGCCTACAATGAGCAGTTCTTC
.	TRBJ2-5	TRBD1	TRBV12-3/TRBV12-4	CASSQWTGIQETQYF	TGTGCCAGCAGTCAGTGGACAGGGATCCAAGAGACCCAGTACTTC
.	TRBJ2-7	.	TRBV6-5	CASSLMGGNEQYF	TGTGCCAGCAGTCTTATGGGGGGTAACGAGCAGTACTTC
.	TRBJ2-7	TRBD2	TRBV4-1	CASSQDKIAGSYEQYF	TGCGCCAGCAGCCAAGATAAAATAGCGGGTAGCTACGAGCAGTACTTC
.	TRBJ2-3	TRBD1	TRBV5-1	CASSSNRGSTDTQYF	TGCGCCAGCAGCTCGAACAGGGGAAGCACAGATACGCAGTATTTT
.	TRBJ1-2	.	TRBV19	CASSIEIGLWRFEGYTF	TGTGCCAGTAGTATAGAAATCGGACTCTGGAGGTTTGAAGGCTACACCTTC
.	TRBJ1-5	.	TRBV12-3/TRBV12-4	CASSGGGFMEQPQHF	TGTGCCAGCAGTGGAGGGGGGTTTATGGAGCAGCCCCAGCATTTT
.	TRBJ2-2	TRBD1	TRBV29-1	CSVDDRGGTGELFF	TGCAGCGTAGATGACAGGGGAGGCACCGGGGAGCTGTTTTTT
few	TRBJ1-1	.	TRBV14	CASSPTTWAEAFF	TGTGCCAGCAGCCCGACGACGTGGGCTGAAGCTTTCTTT
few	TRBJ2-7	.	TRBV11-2	CASSLVGGGFEQYF	TGTGCCAGCAGCTTAGTAGGAGGCGGATTCGAGCAGTACTTC
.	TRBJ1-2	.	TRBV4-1	CASSQVGAAGYTF	TGCGCCAGCAGCCAAGTAGGGGCAGCTGGCTACACCTTC
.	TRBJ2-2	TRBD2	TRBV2	CASSGAASGNTGELFF	TGTGCCAGCAGTGGCGCGGCTAGCGGTAACACCGGGGAGCTGTTTTTT
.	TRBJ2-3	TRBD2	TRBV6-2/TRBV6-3	CASSTRDSGITDTQYF	TGTGCCAGCAGTACCCGAGATAGCGGGATCACAGATACGCAGTATTTT
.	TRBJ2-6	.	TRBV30	CAWSPGGFSGANVLTF	TGTGCCTGGAGTCCCGGGGGCTTCTCTGGGGCCAACGTCCTGACTTTC
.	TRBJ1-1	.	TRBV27	CASSLSVSANTEAFF	TGTGCCAGCAGTTTATCGGTCTCGGCGAACACTGAAGCTTTCTTT
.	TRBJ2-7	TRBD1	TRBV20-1	CSARDGTGGLASYEQYF	TGCAGTGCTAGAGATGGCACAGGGGGCTTAGCGTCCTACGAGCAGTACTTC
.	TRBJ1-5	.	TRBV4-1	CASSGVWGQPQHF	TGCGCCAGCAGTGGCGTTTGGGGGCAGCCCCAGCATTTT
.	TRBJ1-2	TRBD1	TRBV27	CASGGRQGVHYGYTF	TGTGCCAGCGGAGGGAGACAGGGGGTTCACTATGGCTACACCTTC
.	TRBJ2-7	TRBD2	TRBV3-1	CATGGIHYEQYF	TGTGCCACCGGGGGGATTCACTACGAGCAGTACTTC
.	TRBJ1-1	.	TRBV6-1	CASSETARDTEAFF	TGTGCCAGCAGTGAAACGGCCAGGGACACTGAAGCTTTCTTT
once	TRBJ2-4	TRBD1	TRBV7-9	CASSLDRGKNIQYF	TGTGCCAGCAGCTTGGACAGGGGCAAAAACATTCAGTACTTC
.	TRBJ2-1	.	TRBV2	CASSLTRGGNEQFF	TGTGCCAGCAGCCTGACAAGGGGGGGGAATGAGCAGTTCTTC
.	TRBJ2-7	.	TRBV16	CASSPGHLAYEQYF	TGTGCCAGCAGCCCGGGACACCTGGCCTACGAGCAGTACTTC
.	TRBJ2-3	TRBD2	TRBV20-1	CSARATGTRLIDTQYF	TGCAGTGCTAGAGCCACCGGGACTAGATTAATAGATACGCAGTATTTT
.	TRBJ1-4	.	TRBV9	CASSVGRAREKLFF	TGTGCCAGCAGCGTAGGCAGGGCTCGTGAAAAACTGTTTTTT
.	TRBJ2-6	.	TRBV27	CASSKQGAISGANVLTF	TGTGCCAGCAGCAAACAGGGAGCTATTTCTGGGGCCAACGTCCTGACTTTC
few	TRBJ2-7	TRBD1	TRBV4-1	CASSQPGGLAEQYF	TGCGCCAGCAGCCAGCCAGGGGGTTTGGCCGAGCAGTACTTC
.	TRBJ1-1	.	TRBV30	CAWRQSMNTEAFF	TGTGCCTGGAGGCAGTCCATGAACACTGAAGCTTTCTTT
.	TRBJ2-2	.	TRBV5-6	CASSSDTELRSRMNTGELFF	TGTGCCAGCAGCTCGGACACCGAGTTGAGGTCGAGGATGAACACCGGGGAGCTGTTTTTT
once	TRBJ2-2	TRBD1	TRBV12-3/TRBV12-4	CASSGTGGKTGELFF	TGTGCCAGCAGTGGGACAGGGGGGAAGACCGGGGAGCTGTTTTTT
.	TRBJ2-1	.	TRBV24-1	CATSDSSPGDEQFF	TGTGCCACCAGTGACTCCTCCCCTGGCGATGAGCAGTTCTTC
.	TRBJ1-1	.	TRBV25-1	CASSEGGSMNTEALF	TGTGCCAGCAGTGAAGGTGGGAGTATGAACACTGAAGCTTTGTTT
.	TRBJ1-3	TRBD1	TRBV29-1	CSVLTGDKDTIYF	TGCAGCGTTCTGACAGGGGATAAAGACACCATATATTTT
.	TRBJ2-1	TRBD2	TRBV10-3	CAISDRTSGSFGNEQFF	TGTGCCATCAGTGACCGGACTAGCGGGAGTTTCGGCAATGAGCAGTTCTTC
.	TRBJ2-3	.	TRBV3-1	CASSLGRGGDTDTQYF	TGTGCCAGCAGCCTCGGGCGAGGCGGGGACACAGATACGCAGTATTTT
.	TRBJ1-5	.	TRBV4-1	CASSVARTENQPQHF	TGCGCCAGCAGCGTCGCAAGGACTGAAAATCAGCCCCAGCATTTT